The entry that follows covers one T cell receptor (beta chain) sequence. This sample stems from a study of T cell changes during pregnancy in multiple sclerosis. The repertoire was sequenced with immunoSEQ multiplex PCR; TCRdb's copy has only in-frame clones and lacks some. The repertoire holds fewer than 85,000 clones, with more than 90% as singletons. Here the sequenced sample was peripheral blood, taken in the second trimester of pregnancy. The TCR comes from a female donor with multiple sclerosis, enrolled in a pregnancy study.

The DNA for the CDR3 is TGTGCCAGCAGCTCTCAGGACAGGGGCAATCAGCCCCAGCATTTT. It encodes CASSSQDRGNQPQHF. The gene calls are TRBV7-2 and TRBJ1-5; 8 bases match TRBD1. The V and J ends lost 4 bases and 2 bases, in that order; junction bases with no gene match: 4. The CDR3 totals 15 residues. Germline CDR1 is SGHTA and CDR2 is FQGNSA.